A selection of T cell receptor beta chains follows, all from one sample in a study of T-cell memory formation after mild COVID-19. Each CDR3 protein gets one entry after TCRdb re-called the 5' RACE reads with MiXCR. The sample has more than 350,000 distinct CDR3 sequences; 20% to 25% are singletons. The sequenced sample was PBMCs or a T cell subset sorted from them (not recorded which). The receptors were sampled from an adult woman who had mild COVID-19 (a few samples of this study predate the infection). Cell type and time point are not known. Both conserved end residues are part of each CDR3. D genes are given only for firm matches. A clone size is listed for some rows: how often the clone was seen (once, few, many), or a class if it is expanded.

v_gene,abundance,j_gene,d_gene,CDR3nt,CDR3aa
TRBV3-1,few,TRBJ1-2,TRBD1,TGTGCCAGCAGCCCGACAGGGGTCGACTATGGCTACACCTTC,CASSPTGVDYGYTF
TRBV5-1,few,TRBJ2-1,.,TGCGCCAGCAGCTTTGTCTTTCTCGGGCCCGATGAGCAGTTCTTC,CASSFVFLGPDEQFF
TRBV12-3/TRBV12-4,.,TRBJ2-3,.,TGTGCCAGCAGTCCCCTACAGGGAGCAGATACGCAGTATTTT,CASSPLQGADTQYF
TRBV4-1,.,TRBJ2-7,TRBD1,TGCGCCAGCAGCTTCTCCCTACGCCTGGACAGGGGACACAGCGAGCAGTACTTC,CASSFSLRLDRGHSEQYF
TRBV7-9,.,TRBJ1-2,TRBD1,TGTGCCAGCAGCTTATGGGACAGGGAATCAAGCTATGGCTACACCTTC,CASSLWDRESSYGYTF
TRBV7-8,.,TRBJ2-2,.,TGTGCCAGCAGCTTATGGGTAGGGGGAACCGGGGAGCTGTTTTTT,CASSLWVGGTGELFF
TRBV7-8,few,TRBJ2-7,.,TGTGCCAGCAGCCCTCCCGGTCTAAGTTGGTACTTC,CASSPPGLSWYF
TRBV7-9,few,TRBJ1-1,.,TGTGCCAGCAGCGATACAGGGCAGAACACTGAAGCTTTCTTT,CASSDTGQNTEAFF
TRBV13,few,TRBJ2-7,TRBD1,TGTGCCAGCAGCTTACGATCTGGGACAGGGGTCTACGAGCAGTACTTC,CASSLRSGTGVYEQYF
TRBV28,few,TRBJ2-2,.,TGTGCCAGCAGTTTAATTGGTCAGTGGAGGGAGCTGTTTTTT,CASSLIGQWRELFF
TRBV29-1,.,TRBJ2-1,TRBD2,TGCAGCGCCAGACTAGCGGGAGGGTCCTACAATGAGCAGTTCTTC,CSARLAGGSYNEQFF
TRBV30,.,TRBJ2-7,TRBD1,TGTGCCTGGAGCCGGGACAGGGGCGGCGAGCAGTACTTC,CAWSRDRGGEQYF
TRBV5-1,many,TRBJ2-7,.,TGCGCCAGCAGCTTTGGCACCTTCTACGAGCAGTACTTC,CASSFGTFYEQYF
TRBV7-2,few,TRBJ2-3,.,TGTGCCAGCAGCTTAGTAGAGAATACGCAGTATTTT,CASSLVENTQYF
TRBV4-1,few,TRBJ2-5,.,TGCGCCAGCAGCTCGTATAGGGAGGAGACCCAGTACTTC,CASSSYREETQYF
TRBV5-1,few,TRBJ1-5,.,TGCGCCAGCAGTTGGGACGTCTATCAGCCCCAGCATTTT,CASSWDVYQPQHF
TRBV12-3/TRBV12-4,few,TRBJ2-2,TRBD2,TGTGCCAGCAGTTCCATTCTTAGCGGGAGGGCGAACACCGGGGAGCTGTTTTTT,CASSSILSGRANTGELFF